The subject of this entry is one TCR beta chain. CDR1 is MNHEY and CDR2 is SVGAGI in the germline V gene. V was shortened by 6 bases and J by 5 bases, with 10 bases between the two germline ends. This CDR3 is built from 12 residues. The entry originates in a study of blood T cell repertoires in COVID-19. Data came from immunoSEQ multiplex PCR; TCRdb stores just in-frame clones and leaves some out. Among fewer than 350,000 clones listed, roughly 86% were seen once. This receptor was taken from a woman in her thirties who had been exposed to COVID-19. This chain uses TRBV6-5 with TRBJ2-5, with TRBD2 as a possible D gene (5 bases). Source material: PBMCs or T cells enriched from blood (not recorded which). The CDR3 loop reads CASRGSSETQYF. Here the CDR3 DNA reads TGTGCCAGCAGGGGGAGTTCTGAGACCCAGTACTTC.